A single TCR beta chain is shown here with its context. CDR3 length: 16 residues. Per the germline V gene, CDR1 is LGHDT and CDR2 is YNNKEL (reference sequence). Between the trimmed V and J ends, which lost 0 bases and 4 bases, there was a span of 14 bases. Libraries were prepared by immunoSEQ multiplex PCR; TCRdb keeps only in-frame clonotypes and omits some of them. There are roughly 97,000 clones in the sample; approximately 80% occur only once, and roughly 6.6% lies in the top ten. This entry comes from a study of blood T cell repertoires in COVID-19. This receptor was identified in a man in his 70s with acute or convalescent COVID-19. Sample: peripheral blood. V and J are TRBV3-1 (or the pseudogene TRBV3-2) and TRBJ2-3, with D possibly TRBD1 on 5 matching bases. The CDR3 spells CASSQDRQGLADTQYF. The CDR3 coding sequence is TGTGCCAGCAGCCAAGATCGTCAGGGCCTGGCAGATACGCAGTATTTT.